Listed here are 22 T cell receptor beta chains from one sample, sequenced in a study of PD-1 blockade in classical Hodgkin lymphoma. The time point here: cycle 4 day 1 (C4D1), after 5 to 7 weeks of nivolumab. Each and every patient relapsed after autologous stem cell transplantation, and patients got differing brentuximab vedotin exposure. The data were produced by immunoSEQ multiplex PCR, yet TCRdb's version contains in-frame clones alone and is incomplete. Here the sample spans more than 4,000 clones, 67% being singletons. The sequencing used peripheral blood mononuclear cells (PBMCs), collected before the fourth cycle of nivolumab. The receptors originated from a human donor with classical Hodgkin lymphoma.

This clone was detected once. V usage is TRBV28 and J usage is TRBJ2-7, with D tentatively TRBD1 (5 bases). CDR3 length: 15 residues. CDR1 and CDR2 from the germline V gene are MDHEN and SYDVKM. V lost 7 bases and J lost 6, with 22 bases in between. Here the CDR3 DNA reads TGTGCCAGCAACATTAGAGGCAGGGATTTAAGCGAGCAGTACTTC. Its translation is CASNIRGRDLSEQYF.

This rearrangement joins TRBV27 to TRBJ2-1; either TRBD1 or TRBD2 may supply D (5 bases each). The germline CDR1 and CDR2 sequences are MNHEY and SMNVEV (reference sequence). CDR3 size: 13 residues. Trimming cost V 5 bases and J 12 bases, with 17 bases left between them. CDR3 protein: CASSPNARDRQFF. The DNA of the CDR3 is TGTGCCAGCAGTCCGAACGCCAGGGACCGGCAGTTCTTC.

This clone was seen a few times. The chain couples TRBV2 to TRBJ2-7; D might be TRBD2 (5 bases). Germline-derived CDR1 and CDR2 are SNHLY and FYNNEI. The V end lost 6 bases, the J end lost 2 bases, and 11 bases lay between the germline ends. This CDR3 comprises 13 residues. The CDR3 DNA reads as TGTGCCAGCAGCCGGACGGGGACCTACGAGCAGTACTTC. Translated, it gives CASSRTGTYEQYF.

The sample holds a few counts of this clone. The genes are TRBV6-5 and TRBJ2-1; possibly TRBD1 for D (6 bases). The CDR3 covers 15 residues. Trimming pared 5 bases from V and 0 bases from J, leaving 11 bases between. In germline, CDR1 is MNHEY, CDR2 SVGAGI. CDR3 region: CASSRQASSYNEQFF. In nucleotides, the CDR3 is TGTGCCAGCAGTCGACAGGCAAGCTCCTACAATGAGCAGTTCTTC.

This clone was seen only a few times. The chain joins TRBV6-5 to TRBJ1-5; 7 bases agree with TRBD1. The CDR3 sequence is 13 residues long. CDR1 and CDR2 (germline): MNHEY, SVGAGI. V was clipped by 1 base and J by 6 bases; unmatched bases: 0. The CDR3 coding sequence is TGTGCCAGCAGTTACTACAGGGGTCAGCCCCAGCATTTT. Translated, it gives CASSYYRGQPQHF.

This clone was seen only once. CDR3 sequence (DNA): TGTGCCAGCAGTTTTCAAGGGGCCGAGACCCAGTACTTC. Its protein is CASSFQGAETQYF. V is TRBV27 and J is TRBJ2-5; D is possibly TRBD1 (5 bases). Germline V gene sequence: CDR1 MNHEY, CDR2 SMNVEV (reference sequence). The CDR3 loop spans 13 amino acids. V lost 3 bases and J lost 5, with 10 bases in between.

The rearrangement uses TRBV30 and TRBJ1-5; no clear D. Germline V lookup: CDR1 GTSNPN, CDR2 SVGIG (reference sequence). Trimming cost V 5 bases and J 6 bases, with 11 bases left between them. The CDR3 length is 12 residues. The CDR3 DNA reads TGTGCCTGGGGTCTTAGCGGTCAGCCCCAGCATTTT. Its protein product is CAWGLSGQPQHF.

The J gene is TRBJ2-3, the V gene TRBV29-1, with 9 bases aligning to TRBD1. Germline lookup yields CDR1 SQVTM and CDR2 ANQGSEA. This CDR3 contains 14 residues. Trimming cost V 3 bases and J 3 bases; bases outside gene matches: 4. The CDR3 is CSVEGQGQTDTQYF. The DNA of the CDR3 is TGCAGCGTTGAGGGACAGGGACAGACAGATACGCAGTATTTT.

As DNA, the CDR3 is TGTGCCAGCAGCATGGGACTAGCGGTGAACAATGAGCAGTTCTTC. Protein: CASSMGLAVNNEQFF. This chain connects TRBV6-5 to TRBJ2-1; 11 nucleotides line up with TRBD2. Trimming took 6 bases from V and 5 from J; bases not matched to a gene: 6. The CDR3 is 15 residues long. Germline CDR1 MNHEY, CDR2 SVGAGI.

Only a few counts were recorded for this clone. This chain joins TRBV28 and TRBJ2-5; TRBD1 agrees at 8 bases. The CDR3 has 17 residues. The germline CDR1 and CDR2 sequences are MDHEN and SYDVKM. Unmatched junction bases numbered 9, after V lost 2 bases and J lost 1 base. CDR3 amino acids: CASSLGGTGWGQETQYF. DNA of the CDR3: TGTGCCAGCAGTTTAGGAGGGACAGGCTGGGGCCAAGAGACCCAGTACTTC. Full variable domain (remainder filled in from reference TRBV28 and TRBJ2-5): DVKVTQSSRYLVKRTGEKVFLECVQDMDHENMFWYRQDPGLGLRLIYFSYDVKMKEKGDIPEGYSVSREKKERFSLILESASTNQTSMYLCASSLGGTGWGQETQYFGPGTRLLVL.

This clone was seen a handful of times. The genes are TRBV19 and TRBJ2-2; maybe TRBD2 (6 bases). Per germline, CDR1 LNHDA and CDR2 SQIVND (reference sequence). V was trimmed by 10 bases and J by 5 bases, leaving 17 bases between them. The CDR3 totals 14 residues. This chain's CDR3 is CATQDRGGTGELFF. CDR3 DNA sequence: TGTGCCACCCAAGACCGGGGAGGTACCGGGGAGCTGTTTTTT.

In the case of this clone: At one end, the junction sequence differs from germline, possibly due to a read error. The chain couples TRBV7-7 to TRBJ2-1; D may match TRBD1 or TRBD2 (5 bases each). From germline, CDR1 is SSHAT and CDR2 FNYEAQ (reference sequence). The CDR3 sequence is 15 residues long. This CDR3 is CASSRDLVNYNEQFF. The CDR3 coding sequence is TGTGCTAGCAGCCGGGACCTAGTGAACTACAATGAGCAGTTCTTC.

This clone was counted only a few times. The CDR3 region is CASSISGLQETQYF. CDR3 in DNA: TGTGCCAGTAGTATAAGCGGGCTACAAGAGACCCAGTACTTC. The chain carries TRBV19 and TRBJ2-5; D possibly corresponds to TRBD2 (6 bases). Trimming shortened V by 2 bases and J by 2 bases, and 9 bases separated the two germline ends. This CDR3 is built from 14 residues. From germline, CDR1 is LNHDA and CDR2 SQIVND (reference sequence). The whole variable domain, filled in from reference TRBV19 and TRBJ2-5, reads DGGITQSPKYLFRKEGQNVTLSCEQNLNHDAMYWYRQDPGQGLRLIYYSQIVNDFQKGDIAEGYSVSREKKESFPLTVTSAQKNPTAFYLCASSISGLQETQYFGPGTRLLVL.

This clone was picked up one time. V is TRBV7-9 and J is TRBJ2-7; no clear D. Trimming took off 5 bases at V and 0 bases at J, with 14 bases between the two ends. The CDR3 has 15 residues. Germline V gene lookup returns CDR1 SEHNR and CDR2 FQNEAQ (reference sequence). The CDR3 loop reads CASSLSKTPSYEQYF. The CDR3 coding sequence is TGTGCCAGCAGCCTATCAAAGACCCCCTCCTACGAGCAGTACTTC.

CDR3 DNA: TGTGCCTGGAGGGGGATAGCGAGCACAGATACGCAGTATTTT. It translates to CAWRGIASTDTQYF. The gene calls are TRBV30 and TRBJ2-3, with TRBD2 as a possible D gene (5 bases). The CDR3 contains 14 residues. The V gene's germline CDR1 is GTSNPN and CDR2 SVGIG (reference sequence). Between the trimmed V and J ends, which lost 3 bases and 0 bases, there was a span of 10 bases.

The chain combines TRBV7-2 with TRBJ2-7; 7 positions match TRBD1. Germline lookup yields CDR1 SGHTA and CDR2 FQGNSA. Unmatched junction bases numbered 8, after V lost 9 bases and J lost 3 bases. CDR3 length: 13 residues. CDR3 protein: CASKTGKGYEQYF. The CDR3 region has the DNA TGTGCCAGTAAGACAGGGAAAGGCTACGAGCAGTACTTC.

Only a few counts were recorded for this clone. The V and J genes are TRBV19 and TRBJ1-5; perhaps TRBD1 as D (6 bases). The length of the CDR3 is 13 residues. V was trimmed by 7 bases and J by 9 bases, leaving 16 bases between them. The V gene's germline CDR1 is LNHDA and CDR2 SQIVND (reference sequence). CDR3 coding DNA: TGTGCCAGTACAGGGGCAGGGACCCGGCCCCAGCATTTT. As protein: CASTGAGTRPQHF.

CDR3 DNA: TGCGCCAGCAGCCCGGGACAGGGACTCTATGGCTACACCTTC. Its translation: CASSPGQGLYGYTF. The rearrangement uses TRBV4-3 and TRBJ1-2; 9 bases agree with TRBD1. The germline V gene encodes CDR1 LGHNA and CDR2 YSLEER. This CDR3 is 14 amino acids long. V was pared by 4 bases and J by 4 bases, with 4 bases of the junction left unmatched.

The chain joins TRBV7-2 to TRBJ2-7; either TRBD1 or TRBD2 may fit D (5 bases each). This CDR3 is 13 amino acids long. Germline CDR1 is SGHTA and CDR2 is FQGNSA. V was clipped by 4 bases and J by 9 bases, with 16 bases between them. The CDR3 DNA reads as TGTGCCAGCAGCTCGGTCCGGGGCTCAGGGCAGTACTTC. It is translated as CASSSVRGSGQYF.

V is TRBV5-1 and J is TRBJ2-7; D is perhaps TRBD2 (7 bases). The CDR3 runs 15 residues. Trimming left V 3 bases short and J 7 bases short, with 20 bases between. CDR1 and CDR2 (germline): SGHRS, YFSETQ. The CDR3 nucleotides read TGCGCCAGCAGCTCCGGGGGGCGCTCGGTTGATGAGCAGTACTTC. Translation: CASSSGGRSVDEQYF.

The chain employs TRBV5-1 and TRBJ2-5; D uncertain. Looked up from germline, CDR1 is SGHRS and CDR2 is YFSETQ. This CDR3 comprises 13 residues. Deletions cut 1 base from V and 4 bases from J, with 8 bases between. CDR3 in amino acids: CASSLSRAETQYF. CDR3 coding DNA: TGCGCCAGCAGCTTGAGTCGGGCAGAGACCCAGTACTTC.

This clone qualifies as medium-sized. The J gene is TRBJ2-1, the V gene TRBV29-1; 8 nucleotides line up with TRBD1. V shed 6 bases, J shed 10 bases, and the junction held 8 bases outside the gene matches. This CDR3 contains 12 residues. The germline CDR1 and CDR2 sequences are SQVTM and ANQGSEA. The DNA of the CDR3 is TGCAGCGTCGGAGGGACAGGCCGGGAGCAGTTCTTC. Translated, it gives CSVGGTGREQFF.